This T cell receptor (beta chain) was obtained from a study of T cell responses to AZD1222 COVID-19 vaccine. Findings and caveats of the study: There were mostly white British donors and more females than males, and clonal diversity was possibly underestimated. Researchers report vaccine-associated CD4 TCRs spanning spike, with dominance at 160-218 and 743-854.

This clone was detected a few times. Its target is unknown. Sequencing was performed with immunoSEQ multiplex PCR; in TCRdb, only in-frame clones are kept and a portion is missing. This sample carries 100,000 to 140,000 clones, about 89% of them seen once, and the ten largest clones take about 6.6%. The germline CDR1 and CDR2 sequences are SNHLY and FYNNEI. This CDR3 is 14 amino acids long. V lost 6 bases and J lost 6; bases outside the gene matches: 8. The receptor was derived from an adult in good health. The chain combines TRBV2 with TRBJ2-3; TRBD1 matches 8 bases. The sequences come from peripheral blood, collected on day 0 of AZD1222 vaccination. The CDR3 DNA reads TGTGCCAGCAGACCGGACAGGGTGGGGGATACGCAGTATTTT. It yields the protein CASRPDRVGDTQYF. Complete variable domain (other parts from reference TRBV2 and TRBJ2-3): EPEVTQTPSHQVTQMGQEVILRCVPISNHLYFYWYRQILGQKVEFLVSFYNNEISEKSEIFDDQFSVERPDGSNFTLKIRSTKLEDSAMYFCASRPDRVGDTQYFGPGTRLTVL.